A selection of T cell receptor beta chains follows, all from one sample in a study of T cell responses to AZD1222 COVID-19 vaccine. TCRdb keeps only in-frame clones here, not all; method: immunoSEQ multiplex PCR. The data contain 150,000 to 200,000 clones, about 86% of them singletons. This material consisted of peripheral blood, taken 28 days after the second AZD1222 dose. The receptors originated from an adult who received the AZD1222 COVID-19 vaccine. The CDR3 runs from the conserved cysteine through the conserved F or W. The D gene is left open where the match is weak. A clone size is listed for some rows: how often the clone was seen (once, few, many), or a class if it is expanded.

D gene	J gene	clone size	V gene	CDR3 DNA	CDR3 protein
-	TRBJ1-1	-	TRBV5-5	TGTGCCAGCAGCGGGACCATGGACAGTCCCTTTGAAGCTTTCTTT	CASSGTMDSPFEAFF
-	TRBJ2-7	once	TRBV3-1/TRBV3-2	TGTGCCAGCAGCCCACCCAGGGGAACCTACGAGCAGTACTTC	CASSPPRGTYEQYF
-	TRBJ1-6	-	TRBV7-6	TGTGCCAGCAGCTTAGGTTCCCGACTAAATTCACCCCTCCACTTT	CASSLGSRLNSPLHF
TRBD1	TRBJ2-7	-	TRBV10-3	TGTGCCATCAGTGATAGGACAGGGGGCCCCTACGAGCAGTACTTC	CAISDRTGGPYEQYF
-	TRBJ1-4	-	TRBV10-2	TGCGCCAGCAGCGAGATTGCAACTAATGAAAAACTGTTTTTT	CASSEIATNEKLFF
-	TRBJ2-5	-	TRBV24-1	TGTGCCACCAGTGAAGGGGGTCAAGAGACCCAGTACTTC	CATSEGGQETQYF
-	TRBJ1-6	-	TRBV6-5	TGTGCCAGCAGTTACAACAGCAATAATTCACCCCTCCACTTT	CASSYNSNNSPLHF
-	TRBJ2-3	-	TRBV3-1/TRBV3-2	TGTGCCAGCAGCCAAGAATGGGGAGATACGCAGTATTTT	CASSQEWGDTQYF
TRBD2	TRBJ2-3	once	TRBV7-8	TGTGCCAGCAGCTTAAGGGGACTAGCGGCAGATACGCAGTATTTT	CASSLRGLAADTQYF
TRBD2	TRBJ2-3	-	TRBV7-2	TGTGCCAGCAGCCCGATTCGACTAGCGACCCCAGATACGCAGTATTTT	CASSPIRLATPDTQYF
TRBD1	TRBJ1-5	-	TRBV30	TGTGCCTGGAGGCGCGCGACAGGGAGCAATCAGCCCCAGCATTTT	CAWRRATGSNQPQHF
-	TRBJ2-7	-	TRBV7-2	TGTGCCAGCAGCTTACAGGCTGAGTCCTACGAGCAGTACTTC	CASSLQAESYEQYF
TRBD1	TRBJ2-2	-	TRBV30	TGTGCCTGGAGTGTACGGACAGGGAGGACCGGGGAGCTGTTTTTT	CAWSVRTGRTGELFF
TRBD1	TRBJ2-7	-	TRBV11-2	TGTGCCAGCAGCCCCCGGGACAGGGGCCTGCTTGGGTACGAGCAGTACTTC	CASSPRDRGLLGYEQYF
-	TRBJ1-6	-	TRBV3-1/TRBV3-2	TGTGCCAGCAGCCCCCCGGGGGGACTCCATTCACCCCTCCACTTT	CASSPPGGLHSPLHF
-	TRBJ1-4	many	TRBV5-1	TGCGCCAGCAGCTCGGACAGATTCTCAACTAATGAAAAACTGTTTTTT	CASSSDRFSTNEKLFF
TRBD2	TRBJ2-1	-	TRBV28	TGTGCCAGCAGCTCACGACTAGCGGGGGGGCCCAATGAGCAGTTCTTC	CASSSRLAGGPNEQFF
-	TRBJ1-5	once	TRBV6-5	TGTGCCAGCAGCCCCAATAGCAATCAGCCCCAGCATTTT	CASSPNSNQPQHF
TRBD1	TRBJ2-7	-	TRBV9	TGTGCCAGCAGCGGCCGGGACAGGGGGTACTTC	CASSGRDRGYF
-	TRBJ2-3	-	TRBV7-3	TGTGCCAGCAGCTCCTCGCCCACTAGCACAGATACGCAGTATTTT	CASSSSPTSTDTQYF
-	TRBJ2-5	-	TRBV2	TGTGCCAGCAGTGGAGCAGGGGTTCAAGAGACCCAGTACTTC	CASSGAGVQETQYF
TRBD1	TRBJ1-5	-	TRBV6-2/TRBV6-3	TGTGCCAGCAGCTCGGGGGACAGGGGACCCAATCAGCCCCAGCATTTT	CASSSGDRGPNQPQHF
-	TRBJ1-5	-	TRBV28	TGTGCCAGCAGTTTATTGTCCGGGCTGTTTGGCAATCAGCCCCAGCATTTT	CASSLLSGLFGNQPQHF
-	TRBJ2-7	-	TRBV28	TGTGCCAGCAGTAACTGGAACGAGCAGTACTTC	CASSNWNEQYF
-	TRBJ1-2	-	TRBV7-3	TGTGCCAGCAGCCCCGAAGGCCCCCGTAGCTATGGCTACACCTTC	CASSPEGPRSYGYTF
TRBD2	TRBJ2-1	-	TRBV7-3	TGTGCCAGCAGCTTAACCCGAACTAGCGGGGGGCACGTTTATGAGCAGTTCTTC	CASSLTRTSGGHVYEQFF
-	TRBJ2-7	few	TRBV7-2	TGTGCCAGCAGCTTAGGACGGTCCTACGAGCAGTACTTC	CASSLGRSYEQYF
-	TRBJ2-1	-	TRBV10-3	TGTGCCACCCATGGGGCAACGGATGAGCAGTTCTTC	CATHGATDEQFF
-	TRBJ2-2	-	TRBV6-6	TGTGCCAGCACCCAAGGGGGGGCTGTCACCGGGGAGCTGTTTTTT	CASTQGGAVTGELFF
TRBD1	TRBJ1-6	-	TRBV30	TGTGCCTGGAGACCGACAGGGATAATCTATAATTCACCCCTCCACTTT	CAWRPTGIIYNSPLHF
-	TRBJ1-5	-	TRBV2	TGTGCCAGCAGCCGACGGGGGGATAGCAATCAGCCCCAGCATTTT	CASSRRGDSNQPQHF
TRBD1	TRBJ2-6	-	TRBV12-5	TGTGCTAGTGGCCTGACAGGGGCTGGGGCCAACGTCCTGACTTTC	CASGLTGAGANVLTF
-	TRBJ1-3	few	TRBV5-4	TGTGCCAGCAGCTTGGACCCGACAGACTCTGGAAACACCATATATTTT	CASSLDPTDSGNTIYF
-	TRBJ2-2	-	TRBV5-1	TGCGCCAGCAGCCCGGAAATCTCAGGGAAGGACGGGGAGCTGTTTTTT	CASSPEISGKDGELFF
-	TRBJ2-3	-	TRBV6-2/TRBV6-3	TGTGCCAGCAGTTACTCGAGCTCTATTTCGGATACGCAGTATTTT	CASSYSSSISDTQYF
TRBD1	TRBJ2-7	few	TRBV6-1	TGTGCCAGCAGTGAGTGGACAGGGGTGCAGGAGCAGTACTTC	CASSEWTGVQEQYF
-	TRBJ1-1	once	TRBV19	TGTGCCAGTAGTATAGCTACAGGGTTTTCTGAAGCTTTCTTT	CASSIATGFSEAFF
-	TRBJ1-5	-	TRBV19	TGTGCCAGTAGTGTGGGACGGTCTAGCAATCAGCCCCAGCATTTT	CASSVGRSSNQPQHF
-	TRBJ1-2	-	TRBV18	TGTGCCAGCTCTCCTGACTACCCCCTTAACTATGGCTACACCTTC	CASSPDYPLNYGYTF
-	TRBJ1-1	-	TRBV4-1	TGCGCCAGCAGCCCTCGAAGCTTGGGACGGATGAACACTGAAGCTTTCTTT	CASSPRSLGRMNTEAFF
-	TRBJ2-3	-	TRBV5-1	TGCGCCAGCAGCTTGTTGGGGACAAGCACAGATACGCAGTATTTT	CASSLLGTSTDTQYF
-	TRBJ2-2	-	TRBV3-1/TRBV3-2	TGTGCCAGCAGCCAAGGCTATGGTATCACCGGGGAGCTGTTTTTT	CASSQGYGITGELFF
TRBD2	TRBJ2-1	-	TRBV3-1/TRBV3-2	TGTGCCAGCAGCCAAGAAGGGACTAACTACAATGAGCAGTTCTTC	CASSQEGTNYNEQFF
-	TRBJ1-4	-	TRBV5-1	TGCGCCAGCAGCTTGGAGGCGGGGGGAGTGACTAATGAAAAACTGTTTTTT	CASSLEAGGVTNEKLFF
TRBD1	TRBJ2-1	-	TRBV10-1	TGCGCCAGCAGTGACCCCCGGGGGACAGGGAACTACAATGAGCAGTTCTTC	CASSDPRGTGNYNEQFF
TRBD1	TRBJ2-1	-	TRBV5-1	TGCGCCAGCAGCTTGTATGAGGGGGCCGGAGACAATGAGCAGTTCTTC	CASSLYEGAGDNEQFF
-	TRBJ2-1	-	TRBV6-2/TRBV6-3	TGTGCCAGCAGCGATCCGGGGGGCAAGTACAATGAGCAGTTCTTC	CASSDPGGKYNEQFF
-	TRBJ1-5	-	TRBV3-1/TRBV3-2	TGTGCCAGCAGCCAAGGGGGGAGCAATCAGCCCCAGCATTTT	CASSQGGSNQPQHF
-	TRBJ1-4	once	TRBV9	TGTGCCAGCAGCGTAGGGTCCCAGGTGTTGGATGAAAAACTGTTTTTT	CASSVGSQVLDEKLFF
-	TRBJ1-1	-	TRBV29-1	TGCAGCGCCGGGGGTAGGGAACCTCTCTTT	CSAGGREPLF
TRBD1	TRBJ2-3	-	TRBV5-1	TGCGCCAGCAGCGCAGGGGGCTCGCGGGTCACAGATACGCAGTATTTT	CASSAGGSRVTDTQYF